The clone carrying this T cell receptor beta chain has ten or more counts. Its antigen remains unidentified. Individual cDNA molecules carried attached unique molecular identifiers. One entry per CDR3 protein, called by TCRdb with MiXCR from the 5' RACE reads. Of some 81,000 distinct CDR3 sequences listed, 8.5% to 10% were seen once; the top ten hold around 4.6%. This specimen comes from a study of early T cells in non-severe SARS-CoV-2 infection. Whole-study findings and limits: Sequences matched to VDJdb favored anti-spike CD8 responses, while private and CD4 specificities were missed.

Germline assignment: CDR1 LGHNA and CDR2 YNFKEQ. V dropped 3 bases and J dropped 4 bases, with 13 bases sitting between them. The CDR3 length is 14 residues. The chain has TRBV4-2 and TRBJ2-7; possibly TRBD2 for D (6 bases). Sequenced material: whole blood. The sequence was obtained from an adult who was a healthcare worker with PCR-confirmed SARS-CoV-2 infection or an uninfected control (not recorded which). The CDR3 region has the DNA TGTGCCAGCAGCCAGCCGGGAGAAGGTTACGAGCAGTACTTC. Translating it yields CASSQPGEGYEQYF.